A selection of T cell receptor beta chains follows, all from one sample in a study of naive CD8 T cells in extremely preterm neonates. The assay was immunoSEQ multiplex PCR, and TCRdb's table has in-frame clones only and misses some. Counted here are some 7,000 clones, approximately 98% occurring once; the ten biggest clones make up about 0.29%. The sample taken for sequencing was naive CD8+ T cells from blood. The receptors come from a human donor in good health. Both conserved end residues are part of each CDR3. The D gene is left open where the match is weak. The listing skips clone size in some rows; elsewhere it reads once, few, many or a size class.

J | size | V | D | CDR3 | DNA
TRBJ2-1 | NA | TRBV25-1 | TRBD2 | CASSVEAGDHEQFF | TGTGCCAGCAGTGTTGAAGCGGGGGACCATGAGCAGTTCTTC
TRBJ2-2 | NA | TRBV9 | TRBD2 | CASSVRGTSGRAGNTGELFF | TGTGCCAGCAGCGTAAGAGGGACTAGCGGGAGGGCCGGTAACACCGGGGAGCTGTTTTTT
TRBJ1-1 | NA | TRBV27 | NA | CASSTRFKGPRTEAFF | TGTGCCAGCAGTACCCGCTTCAAGGGGCCTCGCACTGAAGCTTTCTTT
TRBJ1-2 | NA | TRBV7-8 | TRBD1 | CASSFPGTDYGYTF | TGTGCCAGCAGCTTCCCCGGGACAGATTATGGCTACACCTTC
TRBJ1-1 | once | TRBV2 | NA | CASLRGSPEAFF | TGTGCCAGCCTACGGGGGTCCCCTGAAGCTTTCTTT
TRBJ2-1 | NA | TRBV19 | TRBD2 | CASSPFREDFYNEQFF | TGTGCCAGTAGTCCCTTCCGGGAGGACTTCTACAATGAGCAGTTCTTC
TRBJ1-1 | NA | TRBV7-9 | TRBD1 | CASSTRTGGNTEAFF | TGTGCCAGCAGCACCAGGACAGGGGGGAACACTGAAGCTTTCTTT
TRBJ2-7 | NA | TRBV5-1 | NA | CASSLGQGPYEQYF | TGCGCCAGCAGCTTGGGGCAGGGGCCTTACGAGCAGTACTTC
TRBJ2-3 | NA | TRBV30 | TRBD1 | CAWSSGQAPDTQYF | TGTGCCTGGAGTTCGGGACAGGCCCCAGATACGCAGTATTTT
TRBJ2-1 | NA | TRBV5-6 | NA | CASRFSNEQFF | TGTGCCAGCAGGTTCTCCAATGAGCAGTTCTTC
TRBJ2-1 | once | TRBV29-1 | TRBD2 | CSVAEGTSGSNEQFF | TGCAGCGTTGCCGAAGGGACTAGCGGGAGCAATGAGCAGTTCTTC
TRBJ2-1 | NA | TRBV7-9 | TRBD1 | CASSPRQGASDEQFF | TGTGCCAGCAGCCCGCGACAGGGGGCAAGCGATGAGCAGTTCTTC
TRBJ2-7 | NA | TRBV7-9 | NA | CASSPGQGLYEQYF | TGTGCCAGCAGTCCGGGACAAGGTCTTTACGAGCAGTACTTC
TRBJ1-5 | NA | TRBV9 | NA | CASSVAGGDGQPQHF | TGTGCCAGCAGCGTAGCGGGCGGGGACGGTCAGCCCCAGCATTTT
TRBJ2-1 | once | TRBV4-1 | TRBD2 | CASSQAPGIGGETYNEQFF | TGCGCCAGCAGCCAAGCTCCGGGGATCGGGGGGGAGACCTACAATGAGCAGTTCTTC
TRBJ1-2 | NA | TRBV6-5 | NA | CASRGGVVGYTF | TGTGCCAGCAGGGGAGGGGTTGTGGGCTACACCTTC
TRBJ1-2 | once | TRBV7-8 | TRBD1 | CASIEGTGAYGYTF | TGTGCCAGCATCGAGGGAACAGGGGCCTATGGCTACACCTTC
TRBJ1-2 | NA | TRBV7-9 | TRBD1 | CASSLNSDRDGYTF | TGTGCCAGCAGCTTAAATAGTGACAGGGATGGCTACACCTTC
TRBJ1-2 | NA | TRBV5-5 | TRBD1 | CASSLVGTGNPNYGYTF | TGTGCCAGCAGCTTGGTAGGGACAGGGAATCCTAACTATGGCTACACCTTC
TRBJ2-1 | NA | TRBV28 | TRBD2 | CASSLSSGSNNREYNEQFF | TGTGCCAGCAGTTTATCCAGCGGGAGTAATAACCGGGAATACAATGAGCAGTTCTTC
TRBJ2-7 | NA | TRBV5-6 | NA | CASSLAGGEQYF | TGTGCCAGCAGCTTGGCCGGGGGCGAGCAGTACTTC
TRBJ2-7 | NA | TRBV2 | NA | CASTFSGTLSYEQYF | TGTGCCAGCACCTTTAGCGGAACCCTCTCCTACGAGCAGTACTTC
TRBJ2-1 | NA | TRBV10-3 | NA | CAISESRGIGDNEQFF | TGTGCCATCAGTGAGTCGAGGGGGATAGGGGACAATGAGCAGTTCTTC
TRBJ2-5 | NA | TRBV19 | TRBD2 | CASRGGVEDTQYF | TGTGCCAGTAGGGGAGGGGTGGAGGATACCCAGTACTTC
TRBJ2-7 | NA | TRBV5-6 | NA | CASSAIQDYEQYF | TGTGCCAGCAGCGCCATACAGGACTACGAGCAGTACTTC
TRBJ1-1 | NA | TRBV29-1 | NA | CSVEDLTKEGQGTEAFF | TGCAGCGTTGAAGATCTAACTAAGGAGGGGCAGGGCACTGAAGCTTTCTTT